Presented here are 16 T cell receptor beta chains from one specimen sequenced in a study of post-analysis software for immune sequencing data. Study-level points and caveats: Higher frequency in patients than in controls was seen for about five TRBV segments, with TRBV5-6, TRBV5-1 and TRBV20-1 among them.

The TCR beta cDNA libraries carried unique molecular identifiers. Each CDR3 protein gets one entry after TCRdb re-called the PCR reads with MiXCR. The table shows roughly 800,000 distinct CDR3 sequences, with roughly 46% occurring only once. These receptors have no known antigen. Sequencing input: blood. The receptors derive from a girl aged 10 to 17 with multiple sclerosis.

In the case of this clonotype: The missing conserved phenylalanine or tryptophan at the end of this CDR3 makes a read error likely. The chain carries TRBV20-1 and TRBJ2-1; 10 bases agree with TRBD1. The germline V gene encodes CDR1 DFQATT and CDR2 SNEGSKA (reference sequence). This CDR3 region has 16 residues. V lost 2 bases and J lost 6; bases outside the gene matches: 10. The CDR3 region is CSARPYDRGQGNEQFV. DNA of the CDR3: TGCAGTGCTAGACCTTACGACAGGGGGCAGGGCAATGAGCAGTTCGTC.

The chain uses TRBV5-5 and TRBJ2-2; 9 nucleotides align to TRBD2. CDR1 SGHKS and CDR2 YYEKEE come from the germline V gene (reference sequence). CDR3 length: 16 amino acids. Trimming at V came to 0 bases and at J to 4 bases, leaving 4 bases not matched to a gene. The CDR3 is CASSLGLAGLTGELFF. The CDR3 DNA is TGTGCCAGCAGCTTGGGGCTAGCGGGACTCACCGGGGAGCTGTTTTTT. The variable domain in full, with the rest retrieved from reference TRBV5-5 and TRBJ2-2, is DAGVTQSPTHLIKTRGQQVTLRCSPISGHKSVSWYQQVLGQGPQFIFQYYEKEERGRGNFPDRFSARQFPNYSSELNVNALLLGDSALYLCASSLGLAGLTGELFFGEGSRLTVL.

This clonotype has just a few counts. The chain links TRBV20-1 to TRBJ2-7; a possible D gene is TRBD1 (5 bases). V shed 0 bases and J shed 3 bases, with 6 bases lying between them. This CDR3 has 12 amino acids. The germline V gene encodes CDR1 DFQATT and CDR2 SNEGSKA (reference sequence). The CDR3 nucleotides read TGCAGTGCTAGAGAGACAGTCTACGAGCAGTACTTC. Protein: CSARETVYEQYF.

CDR3 in amino acids: CASTSIRTGREQFF. Written as DNA, the CDR3 is TGTGCCAGCACATCGATTAGGACAGGGCGGGAGCAGTTCTTC. The V gene is TRBV28, the J gene TRBJ2-1; 8 bases fit TRBD1. The germline V gene has CDR1 MDHEN and CDR2 SYDVKM. After removal of 7 bases from V and 10 bases from J, the junction contained 12 bases not matched to a gene. The CDR3 sequence is 14 residues long.

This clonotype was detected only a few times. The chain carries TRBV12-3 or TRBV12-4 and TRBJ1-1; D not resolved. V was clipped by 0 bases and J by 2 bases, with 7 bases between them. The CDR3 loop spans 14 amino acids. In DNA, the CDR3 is TGTGCCAGCAGTTTAGCTCCGGGAAACACTGAAGCTTTCTTT. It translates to CASSLAPGNTEAFF.

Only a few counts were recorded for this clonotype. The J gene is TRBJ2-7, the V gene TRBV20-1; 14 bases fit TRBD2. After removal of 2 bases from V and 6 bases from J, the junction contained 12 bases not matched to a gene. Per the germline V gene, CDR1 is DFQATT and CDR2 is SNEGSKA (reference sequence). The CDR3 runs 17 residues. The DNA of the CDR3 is TGCAGTGCTAGACTGGGGGGCGGGGGACTAGCGGGAGCCGAGCAGTACTTC. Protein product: CSARLGGGGLAGAEQYF.

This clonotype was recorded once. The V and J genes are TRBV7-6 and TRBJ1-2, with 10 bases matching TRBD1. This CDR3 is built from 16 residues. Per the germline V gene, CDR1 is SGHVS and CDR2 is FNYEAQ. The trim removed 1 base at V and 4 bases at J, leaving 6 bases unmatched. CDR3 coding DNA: TGTGCCAGCAGCTTAGGAGACAGGGGGCGAACCTATGGCTACACCTTC. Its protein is CASSLGDRGRTYGYTF.

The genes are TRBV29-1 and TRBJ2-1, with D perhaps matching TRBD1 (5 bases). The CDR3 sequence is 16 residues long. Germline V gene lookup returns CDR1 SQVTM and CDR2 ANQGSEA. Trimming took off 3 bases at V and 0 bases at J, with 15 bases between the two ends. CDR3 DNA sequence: TGCAGCGTTGACTCAGGGCGCGCGAGCTCCTACAATGAGCAGTTCTTC. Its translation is CSVDSGRASSYNEQFF.

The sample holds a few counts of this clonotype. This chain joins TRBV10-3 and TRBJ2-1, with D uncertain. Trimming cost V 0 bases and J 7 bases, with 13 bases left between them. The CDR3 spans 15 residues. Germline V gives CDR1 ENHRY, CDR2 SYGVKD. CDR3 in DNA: TGTGCCATCAGTGAGTCTGGGTCCTTGGGGAATGAGCAGTTCTTC. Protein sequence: CAISESGSLGNEQFF.

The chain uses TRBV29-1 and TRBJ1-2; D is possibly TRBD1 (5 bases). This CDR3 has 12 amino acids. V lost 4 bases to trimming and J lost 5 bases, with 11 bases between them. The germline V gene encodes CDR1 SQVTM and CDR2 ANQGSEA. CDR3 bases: TGCAGCGTTGGTGAGACAGCTTATGGCTACACCTTC. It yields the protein CSVGETAYGYTF.

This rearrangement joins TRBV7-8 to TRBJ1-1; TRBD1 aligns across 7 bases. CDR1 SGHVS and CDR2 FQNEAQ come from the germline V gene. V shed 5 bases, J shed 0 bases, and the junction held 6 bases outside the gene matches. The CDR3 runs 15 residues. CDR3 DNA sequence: TGTGCCAGCAGCATGTACAGGGGCATGAACACTGAAGCTTTCTTT. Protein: CASSMYRGMNTEAFF.

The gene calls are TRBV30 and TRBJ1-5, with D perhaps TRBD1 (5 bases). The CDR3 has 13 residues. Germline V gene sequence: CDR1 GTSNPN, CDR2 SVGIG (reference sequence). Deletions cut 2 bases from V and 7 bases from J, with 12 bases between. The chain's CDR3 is CAWSPRAGQPQHF. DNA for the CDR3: TGTGCCTGGAGTCCCAGGGCAGGCCAGCCCCAGCATTTT.

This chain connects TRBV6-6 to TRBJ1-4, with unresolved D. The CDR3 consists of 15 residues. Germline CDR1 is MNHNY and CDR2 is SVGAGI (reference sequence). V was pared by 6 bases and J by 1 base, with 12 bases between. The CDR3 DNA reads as TGTGCCAGCAGCCCTCTCGGCGAAACTAATGAAAAACTGTTTTTT. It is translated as CASSPLGETNEKLFF.

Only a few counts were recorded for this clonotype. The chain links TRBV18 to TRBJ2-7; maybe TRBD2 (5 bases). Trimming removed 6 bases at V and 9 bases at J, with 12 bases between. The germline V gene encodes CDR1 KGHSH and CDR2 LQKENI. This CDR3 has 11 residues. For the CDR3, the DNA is TGTGCCAGCTCCCCCGGGAACGGGCAGTACTTC. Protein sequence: CASSPGNGQYF.

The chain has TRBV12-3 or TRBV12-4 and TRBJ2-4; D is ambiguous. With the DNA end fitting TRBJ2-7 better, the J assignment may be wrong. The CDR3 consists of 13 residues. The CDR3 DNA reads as TGTGCCAGCAGTTTAAAGGCGACCTACGAGCAGTACTTC. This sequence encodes CASSLKATYEQYF.

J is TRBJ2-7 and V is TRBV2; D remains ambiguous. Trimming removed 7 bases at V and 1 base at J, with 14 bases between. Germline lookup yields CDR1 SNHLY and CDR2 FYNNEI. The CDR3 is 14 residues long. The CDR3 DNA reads TGTGCCAGCAAGTCGGAAGACAATTCCTACGAGCAGTACTTC. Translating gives CASKSEDNSYEQYF.